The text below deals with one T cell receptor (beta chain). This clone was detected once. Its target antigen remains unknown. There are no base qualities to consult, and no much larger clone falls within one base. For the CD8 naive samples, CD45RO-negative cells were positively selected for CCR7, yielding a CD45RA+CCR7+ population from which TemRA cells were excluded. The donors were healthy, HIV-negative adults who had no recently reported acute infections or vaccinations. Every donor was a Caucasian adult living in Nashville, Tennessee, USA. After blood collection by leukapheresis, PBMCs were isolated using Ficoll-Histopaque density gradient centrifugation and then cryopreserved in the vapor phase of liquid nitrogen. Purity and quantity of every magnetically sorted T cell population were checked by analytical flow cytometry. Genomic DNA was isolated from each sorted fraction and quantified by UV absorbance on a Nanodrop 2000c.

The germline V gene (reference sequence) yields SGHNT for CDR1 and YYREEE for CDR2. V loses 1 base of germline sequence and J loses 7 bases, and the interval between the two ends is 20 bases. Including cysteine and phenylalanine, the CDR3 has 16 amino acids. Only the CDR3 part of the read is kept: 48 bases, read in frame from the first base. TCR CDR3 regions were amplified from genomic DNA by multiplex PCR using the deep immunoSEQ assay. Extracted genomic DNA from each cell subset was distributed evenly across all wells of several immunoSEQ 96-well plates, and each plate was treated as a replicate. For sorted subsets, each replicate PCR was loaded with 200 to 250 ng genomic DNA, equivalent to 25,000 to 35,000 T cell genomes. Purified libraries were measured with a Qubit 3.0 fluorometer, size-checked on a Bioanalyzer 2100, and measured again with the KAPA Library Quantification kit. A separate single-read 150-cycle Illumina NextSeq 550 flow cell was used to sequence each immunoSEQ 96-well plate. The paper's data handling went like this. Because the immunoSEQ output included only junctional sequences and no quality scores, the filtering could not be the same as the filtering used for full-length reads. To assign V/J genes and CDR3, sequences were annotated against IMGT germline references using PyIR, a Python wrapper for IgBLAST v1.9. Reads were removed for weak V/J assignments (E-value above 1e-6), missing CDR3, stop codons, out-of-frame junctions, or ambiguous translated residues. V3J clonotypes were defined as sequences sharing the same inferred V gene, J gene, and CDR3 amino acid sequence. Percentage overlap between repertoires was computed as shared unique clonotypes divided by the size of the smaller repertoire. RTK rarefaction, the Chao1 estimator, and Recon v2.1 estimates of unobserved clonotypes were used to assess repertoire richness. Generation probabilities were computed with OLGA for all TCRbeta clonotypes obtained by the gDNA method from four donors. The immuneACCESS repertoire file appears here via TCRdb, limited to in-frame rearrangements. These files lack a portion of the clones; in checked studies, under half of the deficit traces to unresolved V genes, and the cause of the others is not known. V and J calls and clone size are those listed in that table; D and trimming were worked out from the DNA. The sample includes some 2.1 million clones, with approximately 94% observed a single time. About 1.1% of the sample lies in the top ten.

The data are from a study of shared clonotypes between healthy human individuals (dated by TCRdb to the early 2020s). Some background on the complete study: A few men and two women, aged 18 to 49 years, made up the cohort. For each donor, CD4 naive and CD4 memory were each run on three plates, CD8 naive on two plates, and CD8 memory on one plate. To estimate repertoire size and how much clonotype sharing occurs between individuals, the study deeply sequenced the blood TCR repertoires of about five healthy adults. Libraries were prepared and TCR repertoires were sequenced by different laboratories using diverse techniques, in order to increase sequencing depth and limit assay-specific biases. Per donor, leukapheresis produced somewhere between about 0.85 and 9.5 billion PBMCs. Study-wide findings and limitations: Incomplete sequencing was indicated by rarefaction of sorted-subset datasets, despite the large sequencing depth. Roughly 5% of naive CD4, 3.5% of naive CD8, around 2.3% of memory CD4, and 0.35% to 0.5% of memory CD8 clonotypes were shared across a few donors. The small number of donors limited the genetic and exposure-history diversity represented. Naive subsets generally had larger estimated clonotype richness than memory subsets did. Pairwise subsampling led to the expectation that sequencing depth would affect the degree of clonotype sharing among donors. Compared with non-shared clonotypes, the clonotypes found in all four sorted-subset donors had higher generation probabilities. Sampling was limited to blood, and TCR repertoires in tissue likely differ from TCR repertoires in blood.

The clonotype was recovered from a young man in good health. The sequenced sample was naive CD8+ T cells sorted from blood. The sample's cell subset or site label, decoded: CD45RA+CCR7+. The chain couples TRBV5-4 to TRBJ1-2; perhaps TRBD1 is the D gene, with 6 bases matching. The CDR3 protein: CASSLPPDREGGGYTF. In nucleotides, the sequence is TGTGCCAGCAGCTTGCCGCCTGACCGGGAAGGGGGTGGCTACACCTTC.